This paragraph reports one T cell receptor beta chain. The antigen is undetermined. The CDR3 is 12 amino acids. CDR1 and CDR2 from the germline V gene are KGHSH and LQKENI. V was pared by 10 bases and J by 1 base, with 10 bases between. These data belong to a study of yellow fever vaccine responses in identical twins. Points from the study as a whole: It has been reported that, in twins, the vaccine T cell response seemed partly convergent and partly personalized.

From the RT-PCR reads, TCRdb called clonotypes with MiXCR, one entry per CDR3 protein. The repertoire consists of about 14,000 distinct CDR3 sequences, with less than 85% occurring once and the leading ten covering about 0.66%. Material: T cells from blood (PBMCs), unsorted or a sorted subset (not recorded which), obtained before or after yellow fever vaccination (not recorded which). This receptor was taken from a woman aged 18 to 35 who received the yellow fever vaccine. This sequence joins TRBV18 and TRBJ1-1; D unclear. Written as DNA, the CDR3 is TGTGCCACCTCTCGGGGGAACACTGAAGCTTTCTTT. Translating it yields CATSRGNTEAFF.